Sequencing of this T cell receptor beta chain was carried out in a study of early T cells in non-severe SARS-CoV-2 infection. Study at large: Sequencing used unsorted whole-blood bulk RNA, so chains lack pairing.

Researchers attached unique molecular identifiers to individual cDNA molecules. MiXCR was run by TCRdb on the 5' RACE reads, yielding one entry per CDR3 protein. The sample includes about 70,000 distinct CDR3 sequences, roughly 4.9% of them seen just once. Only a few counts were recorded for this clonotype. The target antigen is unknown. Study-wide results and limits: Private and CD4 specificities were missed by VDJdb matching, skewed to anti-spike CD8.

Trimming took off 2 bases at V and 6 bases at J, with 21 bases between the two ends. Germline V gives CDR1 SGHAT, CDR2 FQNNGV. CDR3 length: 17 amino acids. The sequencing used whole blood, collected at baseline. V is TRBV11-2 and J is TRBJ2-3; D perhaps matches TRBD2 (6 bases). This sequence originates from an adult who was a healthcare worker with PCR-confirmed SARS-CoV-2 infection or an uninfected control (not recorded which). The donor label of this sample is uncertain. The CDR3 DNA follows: TGTGCCAGCAGCTTAACCGGGACTCCTCTCGTCCTTGATACGCAGTATTTT. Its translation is CASSLTGTPLVLDTQYF.